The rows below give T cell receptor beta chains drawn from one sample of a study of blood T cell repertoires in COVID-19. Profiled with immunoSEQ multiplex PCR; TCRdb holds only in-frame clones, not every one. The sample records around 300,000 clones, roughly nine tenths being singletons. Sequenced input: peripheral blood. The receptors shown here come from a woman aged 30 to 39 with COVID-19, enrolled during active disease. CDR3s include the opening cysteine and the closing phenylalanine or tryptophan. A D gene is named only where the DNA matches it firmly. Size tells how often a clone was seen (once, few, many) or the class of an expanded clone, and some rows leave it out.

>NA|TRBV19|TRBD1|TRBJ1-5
CASSARTGRRQPQHF
TGTGCCAGTAGTGCACGGACAGGGCGGCGCCAGCCCCAGCATTTT
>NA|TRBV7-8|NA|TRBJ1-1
CASSGGRNTEAFF
TGTGCCAGCTCGGGAGGGAGGAACACTGAAGCTTTCTTT
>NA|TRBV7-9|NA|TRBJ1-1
CASSPSRGDGTEAFF
TGTGCCAGCAGCCCCTCCCGGGGGGATGGCACTGAAGCTTTCTTT
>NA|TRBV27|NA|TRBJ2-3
CASSFGGSTDTQYF
TGTGCCAGCAGTTTTGGCGGCAGCACAGATACGCAGTATTTT
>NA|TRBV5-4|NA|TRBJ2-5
CASSLGSARQETQYF
TGTGCCAGCAGCTTGGGGAGCGCCCGCCAAGAGACCCAGTACTTC
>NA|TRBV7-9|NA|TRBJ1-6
CASGQSGGPNSPLHF
TGTGCCAGCGGACAGTCGGGCGGACCGAATTCACCCCTCCACTTT
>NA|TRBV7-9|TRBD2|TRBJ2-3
CASSLVLAGGPDTQYF
TGTGCCAGCAGCTTAGTACTAGCGGGAGGTCCAGATACGCAGTATTTT
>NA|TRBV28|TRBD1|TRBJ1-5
CASSSDRGQKKPQHF
TGTGCCAGCAGTTCGGACAGGGGGCAGAAAAAGCCCCAGCATTTT
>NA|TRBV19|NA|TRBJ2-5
CASSKQGGETQYF
TGTGCCAGTAGTAAACAGGGGGGGGAGACCCAGTACTTC
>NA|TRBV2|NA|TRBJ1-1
CASALRTTEAFF
TGTGCCAGCGCACTGAGAACCACTGAAGCTTTCTTT
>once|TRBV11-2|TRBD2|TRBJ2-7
CASSLGASGIYEQYF
TGTGCCAGCAGCTTAGGGGCTAGCGGGATCTACGAGCAGTACTTC
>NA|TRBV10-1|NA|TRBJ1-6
CASSEWQEPSPLHF
TGCGCCAGCAGTGAGTGGCAGGAACCTTCACCCCTCCACTTT
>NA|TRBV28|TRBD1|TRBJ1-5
CASSLDQGAIQPQHF
TGTGCCAGCAGTTTAGACCAGGGGGCGATTCAGCCCCAGCATTTT
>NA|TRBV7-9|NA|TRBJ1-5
CASSLASAGGGNQPQHF
TGTGCCAGCAGCTTAGCCTCGGCAGGAGGAGGCAATCAGCCCCAGCATTTT
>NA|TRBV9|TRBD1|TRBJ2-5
CASSPQTGVYVTQYF
TGTGCCAGCAGCCCCCAGACAGGGGTCTATGTGACCCAGTACTTC
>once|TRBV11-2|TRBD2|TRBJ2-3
CASSFLAGEGADTQYF
TGTGCCAGCAGCTTCCTAGCGGGAGAGGGTGCAGATACGCAGTATTTT
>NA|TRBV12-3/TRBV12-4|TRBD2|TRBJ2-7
CASSFGGIPRQYF
TGTGCCAGCAGTTTCGGGGGGATCCCCCGGCAGTACTTC
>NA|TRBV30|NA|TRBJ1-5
CAWGQGNQPQHF
TGTGCCTGGGGTCAGGGTAATCAGCCCCAGCATTTT
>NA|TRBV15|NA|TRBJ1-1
CATSGVRDTYMNTEAFF
TGTGCCACCAGCGGCGTCCGGGACACCTATATGAACACTGAAGCTTTCTTT
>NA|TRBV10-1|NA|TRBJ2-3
CASSDPLGEDTQYF
TGCGCCAGCAGTGACCCCCTAGGCGAAGATACGCAGTATTTT
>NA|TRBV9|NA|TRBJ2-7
CASSATSAYEQYF
TGTGCCAGCAGCGCGACTTCTGCCTACGAGCAGTACTTC
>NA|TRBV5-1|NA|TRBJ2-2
CASSLEAISAGELFF
TGCGCCAGCAGCCTGGAAGCGATTTCCGCCGGGGAGCTGTTTTTT
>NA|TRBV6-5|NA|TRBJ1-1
CASSPLAGSDEAFF
TGTGCCAGCAGTCCCCTGGCGGGATCTGATGAAGCTTTCTTT
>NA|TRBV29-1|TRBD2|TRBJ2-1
CSVEDLGEGPNNEQFF
TGCAGCGTTGAAGATCTGGGGGAGGGCCCCAACAATGAGCAGTTCTTC
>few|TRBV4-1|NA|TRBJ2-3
CASSQVITSTDTQYF
TGCGCCAGCAGCCAGGTTATAACTAGCACAGATACGCAGTATTTT
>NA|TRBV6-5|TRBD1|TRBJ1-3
CASSGQGAGNTIYF
TGTGCCAGCAGCGGCCAGGGGGCTGGAAACACCATATATTTT
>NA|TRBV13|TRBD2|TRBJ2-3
CASSLREAGPTDTQYF
TGTGCCAGCAGCTTAAGAGAAGCGGGACCGACAGATACGCAGTATTTT
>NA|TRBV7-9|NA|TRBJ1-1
CARTEPVNTEAFF
TGTGCCAGGACTGAACCCGTAAACACTGAAGCTTTCTTT
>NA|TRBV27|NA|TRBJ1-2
CASSSLRNGYTF
TGTGCCAGCAGTTCTTTGAGGAATGGCTACACCTTC
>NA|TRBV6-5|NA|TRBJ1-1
CASRTEQVYTEAFF
TGTGCCAGCAGGACCGAACAGGTATACACTGAAGCTTTCTTT
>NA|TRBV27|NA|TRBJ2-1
CASSLLEGEQFF
TGTGCCAGCAGTTTATTGGAGGGCGAGCAGTTCTTC
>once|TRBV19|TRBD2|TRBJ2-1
CASSSWTSGNNEQFF
TGTGCCAGTAGTTCGTGGACTAGCGGTAACAATGAGCAGTTCTTC
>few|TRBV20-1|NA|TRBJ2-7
CSASPGYDYEQYF
TGCAGTGCTAGTCCCGGTTACGACTACGAGCAGTACTTC
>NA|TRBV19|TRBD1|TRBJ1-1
CASKTGSEAFF
TGTGCCAGTAAGACAGGGAGTGAAGCTTTCTTT
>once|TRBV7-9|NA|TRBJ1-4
CASSWTEANEKLFF
TGTGCCAGCAGCTGGACAGAAGCTAATGAAAAACTGTTTTTT
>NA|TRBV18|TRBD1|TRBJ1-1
CASSQGQGVYTEAFF
TGTGCCAGCTCACAGGGACAGGGGGTGTACACTGAAGCTTTCTTT
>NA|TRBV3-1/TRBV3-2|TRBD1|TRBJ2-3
CASSHLDRVGADTQYF
TGTGCCAGCAGCCACCTTGACAGGGTTGGAGCAGATACGCAGTATTTT
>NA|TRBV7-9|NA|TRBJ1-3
CASSFVDGDTIYF
TGTGCCAGCAGCTTCGTGGATGGAGACACCATATATTTT
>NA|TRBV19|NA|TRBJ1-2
CASSIVVSTGTNYGYTF
TGTGCCAGTAGTATAGTTGTCTCGACAGGCACTAACTATGGCTACACCTTC
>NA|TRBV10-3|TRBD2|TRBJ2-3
CAISSASGSVTDTQYF
TGTGCCATCAGTTCCGCTAGCGGGAGTGTCACAGATACGCAGTATTTT
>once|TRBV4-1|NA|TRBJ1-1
CASSHPRAGRNTEAFF
TGCGCCAGCAGCCATCCCCGGGCGGGCAGGAACACTGAAGCTTTCTTT
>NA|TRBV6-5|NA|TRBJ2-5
CASSFQGSSETQYF
TGTGCCAGCAGTTTTCAGGGAAGTTCAGAGACCCAGTACTTC
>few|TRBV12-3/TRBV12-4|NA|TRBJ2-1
CASSFRDNEQFF
TGTGCCAGCAGCTTCCGGGACAATGAGCAGTTCTTC
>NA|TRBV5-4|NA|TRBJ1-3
CASSPRGKAGPGNTIYF
TGTGCCAGCAGCCCTAGGGGTAAAGCGGGACCCGGAAACACCATATATTTT
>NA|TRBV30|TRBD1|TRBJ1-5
CAWSLGQGNQPQHF
TGTGCCTGGAGTCTTGGACAGGGCAATCAGCCCCAGCATTTT
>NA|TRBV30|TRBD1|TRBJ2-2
CASSTGRVAGELFF
TGTGCCTCATCGACAGGGCGGGTTGCCGGGGAGCTGTTTTTT
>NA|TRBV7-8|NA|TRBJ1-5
CASSFKAGSNQPQHF
TGTGCCAGCAGCTTCAAGGCGGGGAGCAATCAGCCCCAGCATTTT
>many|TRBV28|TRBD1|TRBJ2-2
CASSSRDRGVTGELFF
TGTGCCAGCAGTTCCCGGGACAGGGGGGTCACCGGGGAGCTGTTTTTT
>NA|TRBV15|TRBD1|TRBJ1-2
CATSRDQDRDGYTF
TGTGCCACCAGCAGAGATCAGGACAGGGATGGCTACACCTTC
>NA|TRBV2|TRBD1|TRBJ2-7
CASSAGTGTYEQYF
TGTGCCAGCAGTGCCGGGACAGGGACCTACGAGCAGTACTTC
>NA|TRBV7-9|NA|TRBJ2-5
CASSLYGVAALQETQYF
TGTGCCAGCAGCTTGTATGGAGTTGCAGCCCTTCAAGAGACCCAGTACTTC
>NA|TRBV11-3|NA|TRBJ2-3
CASSLDGKRGGYRYF
TGTGCCAGCAGCTTAGACGGGAAGAGGGGGGGGTACCGGTATTTT
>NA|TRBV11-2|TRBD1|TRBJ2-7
CASSLHQGQGPYEQYF
TGTGCCAGCAGCTTACATCAGGGACAGGGCCCCTACGAGCAGTACTTC
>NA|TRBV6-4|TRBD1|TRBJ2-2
CATSTGESAGELFF
TGTGCCACCTCGACAGGGGAGTCTGCCGGGGAGCTGTTTTTT